This T cell receptor beta chain was documented in a study of blood T cell repertoires in COVID-19. As for the study in general: There were acute and convalescent COVID-19 samples, and they came from the United States, Italy and Spain. T cells, B-cell-depleted T cells, or PBMCs provided the cDNA or gDNA that served as material.

This table comes from immunoSEQ multiplex PCR, and its TCRdb copy is limited to in-frame clones, with some not included. The table has fewer than 200,000 clones, 70% to 90% seen once. Germline lookup yields CDR1 SGHNT and CDR2 YYREEE (reference sequence). CDR3 length equals 14 residues. J was trimmed by 2 bases and V by 4 bases; bases with no gene match: 3. The clonotype was recovered from a middle-aged man with active or convalescent COVID-19. The source material was peripheral blood. The chain recombines TRBV5-4 with TRBJ2-1, with 7 bases that match TRBD1. The CDR3 here is CASSLGQTYNEQFF. CDR3 coding DNA: TGTGCCAGCAGCCTGGGACAGACCTACAATGAGCAGTTCTTC.